This TCR beta chain is drawn from a study of blood T cells in healthy people across ages. Regarding the study as a whole: Roughly linear age-related decline in beta diversity appeared, significant by age 40.

The V end was cut by 5 bases, the J end by 3 bases, with 17 bases between. CDR3 length: 16 residues. Germline V gene sequence: CDR1 SGHVS, CDR2 FQNEAQ. A second about 7 to 11 cycle PCR used barcoded and J-beta primers. TCRdb recomputed calls from the 5' RACE reads with MiXCR, one row per CDR3 protein. The table includes over 700,000 distinct CDR3 sequences, 53% detected once. The donors, all healthy, were Caucasians living in Russia, aged about 6 to 90. With respect to this clonotype: What it binds is unknown.

Sequencing was performed on blood. This TCR was recovered from a man older than 75 in good health. This rearrangement joins TRBV7-8 to TRBJ1-5; no clear D. CDR3 protein: CASSLRPQNTNQPQHF. Written as DNA, the CDR3 is TGTGCCAGCAGCCTCCGACCTCAAAATACCAATCAGCCCCAGCATTTT. The full variable domain, completed using reference TRBV7-8 and TRBJ1-5, is GAGVSQSPRYKVAKRGQDVALRCDPISGHVSLFWYQQALGQGPEFLTYFQNEAQLDKSGLPSDRFFAERPEGSVSTLKIQRTQQEDSAVYLCASSLRPQNTNQPQHFGDGTRLSIL.